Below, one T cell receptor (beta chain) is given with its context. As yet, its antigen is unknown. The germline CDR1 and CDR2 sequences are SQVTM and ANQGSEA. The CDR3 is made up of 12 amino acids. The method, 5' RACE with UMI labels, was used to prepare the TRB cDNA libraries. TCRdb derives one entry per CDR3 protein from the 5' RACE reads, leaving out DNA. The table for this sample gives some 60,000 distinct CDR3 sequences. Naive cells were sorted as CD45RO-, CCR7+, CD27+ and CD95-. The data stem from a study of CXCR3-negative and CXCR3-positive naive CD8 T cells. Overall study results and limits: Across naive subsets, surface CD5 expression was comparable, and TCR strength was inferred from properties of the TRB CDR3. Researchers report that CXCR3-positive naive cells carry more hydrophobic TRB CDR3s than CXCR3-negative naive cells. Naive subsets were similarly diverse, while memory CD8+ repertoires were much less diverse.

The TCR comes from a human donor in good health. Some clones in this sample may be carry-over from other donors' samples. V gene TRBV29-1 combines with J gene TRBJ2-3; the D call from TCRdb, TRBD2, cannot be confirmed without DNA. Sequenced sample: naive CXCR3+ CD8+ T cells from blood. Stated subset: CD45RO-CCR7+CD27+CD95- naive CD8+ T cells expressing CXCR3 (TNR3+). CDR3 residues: CSSGSAGGQRNF.